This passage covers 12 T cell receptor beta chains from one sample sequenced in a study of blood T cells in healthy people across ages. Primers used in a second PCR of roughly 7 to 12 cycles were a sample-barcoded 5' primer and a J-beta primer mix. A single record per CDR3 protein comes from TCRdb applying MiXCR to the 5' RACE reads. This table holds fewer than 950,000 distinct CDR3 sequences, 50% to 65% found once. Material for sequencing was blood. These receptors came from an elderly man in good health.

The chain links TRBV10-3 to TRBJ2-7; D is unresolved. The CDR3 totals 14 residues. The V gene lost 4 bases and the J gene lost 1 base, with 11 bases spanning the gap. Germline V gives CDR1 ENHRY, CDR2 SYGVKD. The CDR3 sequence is CAISVALSSYEQYF. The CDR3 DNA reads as TGTGCCATCAGTGTGGCCCTTAGTTCCTACGAGCAGTACTTC.

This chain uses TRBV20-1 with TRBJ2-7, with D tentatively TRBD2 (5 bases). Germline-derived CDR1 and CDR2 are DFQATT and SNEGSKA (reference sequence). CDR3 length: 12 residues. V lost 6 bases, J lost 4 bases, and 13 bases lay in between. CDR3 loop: CSARLAAYEQYF. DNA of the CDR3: TGCAGTGCGAGGCTAGCAGCATACGAGCAGTACTTC.

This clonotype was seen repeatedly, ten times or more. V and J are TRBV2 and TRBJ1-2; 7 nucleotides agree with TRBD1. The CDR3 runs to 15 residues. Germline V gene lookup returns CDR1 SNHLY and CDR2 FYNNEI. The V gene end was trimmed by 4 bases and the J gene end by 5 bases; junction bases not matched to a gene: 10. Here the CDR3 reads CASSVGGGIGYGYTF. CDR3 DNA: TGTGCCAGCAGTGTTGGAGGGGGCATTGGGTATGGCTACACCTTC.

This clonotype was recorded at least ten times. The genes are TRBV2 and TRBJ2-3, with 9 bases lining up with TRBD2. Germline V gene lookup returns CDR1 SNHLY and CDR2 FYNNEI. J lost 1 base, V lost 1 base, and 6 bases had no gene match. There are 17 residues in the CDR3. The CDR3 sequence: CASSEGWTSEGTDTQYF. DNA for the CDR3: TGTGCCAGCAGTGAAGGATGGACTAGCGAAGGCACAGATACGCAGTATTTT.

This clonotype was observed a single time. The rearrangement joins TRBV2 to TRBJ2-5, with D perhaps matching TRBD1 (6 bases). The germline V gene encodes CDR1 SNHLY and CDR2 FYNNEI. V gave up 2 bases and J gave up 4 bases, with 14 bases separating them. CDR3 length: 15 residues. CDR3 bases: TGTGCCAGCAGTGAAAACAGGGCGAGTGCAGAGACCCAGTACTTC. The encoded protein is CASSENRASAETQYF. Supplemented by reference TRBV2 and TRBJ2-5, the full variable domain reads EPEVTQTPSHQVTQMGQEVILRCVPISNHLYFYWYRQILGQKVEFLVSFYNNEISEKSEIFDDQFSVERPDGSNFTLKIRSTKLEDSAMYFCASSENRASAETQYFGPGTRLLVL.

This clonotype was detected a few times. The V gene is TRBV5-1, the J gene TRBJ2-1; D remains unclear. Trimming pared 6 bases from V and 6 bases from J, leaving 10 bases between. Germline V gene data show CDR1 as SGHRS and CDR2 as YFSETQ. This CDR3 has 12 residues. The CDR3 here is CASNQIPNEQFF. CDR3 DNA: TGCGCCAGCAATCAGATACCCAATGAGCAGTTCTTC.

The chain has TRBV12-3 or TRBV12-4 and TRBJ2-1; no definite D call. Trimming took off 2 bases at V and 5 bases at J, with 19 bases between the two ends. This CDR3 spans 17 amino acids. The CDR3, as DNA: TGTGCCAGCAGTTTAATTGCACCCTTGGGAACTAACAATGAGCAGTTCTTC. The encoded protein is CASSLIAPLGTNNEQFF.

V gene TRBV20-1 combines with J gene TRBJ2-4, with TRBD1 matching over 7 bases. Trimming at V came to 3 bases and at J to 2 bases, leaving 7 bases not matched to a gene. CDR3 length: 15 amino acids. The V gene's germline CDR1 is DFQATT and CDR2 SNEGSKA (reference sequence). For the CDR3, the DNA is TGCAGTGCTAGGTCACAGGGGTTCACCAAAAACATTCAGTACTTC. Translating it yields CSARSQGFTKNIQYF.

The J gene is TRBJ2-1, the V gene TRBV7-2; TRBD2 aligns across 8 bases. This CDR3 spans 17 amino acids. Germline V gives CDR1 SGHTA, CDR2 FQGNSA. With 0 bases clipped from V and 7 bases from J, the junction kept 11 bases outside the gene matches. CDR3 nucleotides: TGTGCCAGCAGCTTAGCGTTTAGAGCGGGAGTGAGTAATGAGCAGTTCTTC. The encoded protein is CASSLAFRAGVSNEQFF.

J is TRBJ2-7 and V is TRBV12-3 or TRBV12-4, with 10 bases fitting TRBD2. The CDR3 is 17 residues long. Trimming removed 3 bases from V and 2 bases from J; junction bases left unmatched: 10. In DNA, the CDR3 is TGTGCCAGCAGTTTCCTAGCGGGAGTAGGGGCCCCCTACGAGCAGTACTTC. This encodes CASSFLAGVGAPYEQYF.

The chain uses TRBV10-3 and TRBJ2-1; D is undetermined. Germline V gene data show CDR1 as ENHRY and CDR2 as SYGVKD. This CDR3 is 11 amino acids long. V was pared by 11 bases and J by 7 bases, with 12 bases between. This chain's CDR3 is CAVWSENEQFF. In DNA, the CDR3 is TGTGCCGTATGGTCGGAGAATGAGCAGTTCTTC.

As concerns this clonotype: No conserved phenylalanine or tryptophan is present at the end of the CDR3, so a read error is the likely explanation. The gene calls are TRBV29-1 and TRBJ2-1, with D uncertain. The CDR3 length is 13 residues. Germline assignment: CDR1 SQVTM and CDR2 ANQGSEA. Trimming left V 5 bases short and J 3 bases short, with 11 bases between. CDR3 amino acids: CSVRQAGYNEQFS. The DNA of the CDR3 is TGCAGCGTTCGCCAGGCCGGCTACAATGAGCAGTTCTCC.